These T cell receptor beta chains were read from a single sample in a study of beta chain features in type 1 diabetes. Here immunoSEQ multiplex PCR was the method, and the copy in TCRdb shows in-frame clones only, minus some. The sample contains under 300,000 clones, roughly 25% of which appear only once. The sample comprised naive CD4+ T cells from blood. Receptors were obtained from a woman aged 25 to 39 with type 1 diabetes. The CDR3 runs from the conserved cysteine through the conserved F or W. A D gene is named only where the DNA matches it firmly. A clone size is listed for some rows: how often the clone was seen (once, few, many), or a class if it is expanded.

cdr3_nt	cdr3_aa	d_call	clone_size	v_call	j_call
TGCACCAGCAGCCCCGGACAGGGAGGAGCTGAGACCCAGTACTTC	CTSSPGQGGAETQYF	NA	NA	TRBV1	TRBJ2-5
TGCGCCAGCAGTTCCCGAGCGCTGTCCTACGAGCAGTACTTC	CASSSRALSYEQYF	NA	NA	TRBV5-1	TRBJ2-7
TGTGCCAGTTCTTCTGGGACAGGAGCCTACGAGCAGTACTTC	CASSSGTGAYEQYF	TRBD1	NA	TRBV19	TRBJ2-7
TGTGCCAGCCGGGACTCAACTTCCTACGAGCAGTACTTC	CASRDSTSYEQYF	NA	NA	TRBV6-6	TRBJ2-7
TGTGCCAGCAGCTTAGGGGTAGGGGGCGAGCAGTACTTC	CASSLGVGGEQYF	NA	NA	TRBV7-9	TRBJ2-7
TGCGCCAGCAGCCACTCCCCGACTAGCGTCCATCCCCGATCCCAGTACTTC	CASSHSPTSVHPRSQYF	TRBD2	NA	TRBV4-1	TRBJ2-5
TGTGCCACCAGCAGAAAACAGGGGGCGGTGGAGACCCAGTACTTC	CATSRKQGAVETQYF	TRBD1	NA	TRBV15	TRBJ2-5
TGCGCCAGCAGCCAAGATTTGTCCAGCGGGATCAGCCATGAGCAGTTCTTC	CASSQDLSSGISHEQFF	TRBD2	NA	TRBV4-1	TRBJ2-1
TGTGCCAGCAGTTACGCCCACGGGAGGGCCCAACATGAGCAGTTCTTC	CASSYAHGRAQHEQFF	TRBD2	NA	TRBV6-6	TRBJ2-1
TGTGCCAGCAGGGCCCCAGGGGACGCTGGCTACACCTTC	CASRAPGDAGYTF	NA	few	TRBV25-1	TRBJ1-2
TGTGCCAGTAATCCCGGACTGGTGAACACTGAAGCTTTCTTT	CASNPGLVNTEAFF	NA	NA	TRBV19	TRBJ1-1
TGTGCCAGCAGCCCCCGGGGGGTCTCCTACAATGAGCAGTTCTTC	CASSPRGVSYNEQFF	TRBD2	NA	TRBV6-6	TRBJ2-1
TGCAGCGGTAGAATGGGGTTTTCCCCGGGGGAAGAAGAGACCCAGTACTTC	CSGRMGFSPGEEETQYF	NA	NA	TRBV29-1	TRBJ2-5
TGCAGCGTTAATTCGGGACAGGGTGTCCACGAGCAGTACTTC	CSVNSGQGVHEQYF	TRBD1	few	TRBV29-1	TRBJ2-7
TGTGCCAGCAGCTTACAGGGGGACTATGGCTACACCTTC	CASSLQGDYGYTF	TRBD1	NA	TRBV7-9	TRBJ1-2
TGTGCCAGCACTTCACTGGCTAGCGGGAGGTACGAGCAGTACTTC	CASTSLASGRYEQYF	TRBD2	NA	TRBV28	TRBJ2-7
TGTGCCTGGACTCGGGACAGCTTTACCGGGGAGCTGTTTTTT	CAWTRDSFTGELFF	TRBD1	NA	TRBV30	TRBJ2-2
TGTGCCAGCAGTGAGGTGTCTAGCGGGAGGGGCAATGAGCAGTTCTTC	CASSEVSSGRGNEQFF	TRBD2	few	TRBV6-4	TRBJ2-1
TGCGCCAGCAGCCCCCTCAAGCGGGGAAGGATCGATCAGCCCCAGCATTTT	CASSPLKRGRIDQPQHF	NA	few	TRBV4-1	TRBJ1-5
TGTGCCTGGAGTGCCGATCCGAGGGAAAAACTGTTTTTT	CAWSADPREKLFF	NA	NA	TRBV30	TRBJ1-4
TGTGCCAGCTCCACAGTAGATGATCAGCCCCAGCATTTT	CASSTVDDQPQHF	NA	NA	TRBV19	TRBJ1-5
TGTGCCTGGGCAAGGACAGAACAGTACTTC	CAWARTEQYF	NA	few	TRBV30	TRBJ2-7
TGTGCCAGCAGCGTTAACAGGAACACCGGGGAGCTGTTTTTT	CASSVNRNTGELFF	NA	few	TRBV2	TRBJ2-2
TGCAGCGTTGAGAGGGATGACTATGGCTACACCTTC	CSVERDDYGYTF	NA	NA	TRBV29-1	TRBJ1-2
TGCGCCAGCAGCTTGGGGGGACAGGTTGCAGATACGCAGTATTTT	CASSLGGQVADTQYF	TRBD1	few	TRBV5-1	TRBJ2-3
TGTGCCAGCAGTTTTGGGCCGCAAGGACAGGCCTCCTTCTACGAGCAGTACTTC	CASSFGPQGQASFYEQYF	TRBD1	few	TRBV11-2	TRBJ2-7
TGCGCCAGCAGCTACAGGGTTGGGGACACTGAAGCTTTCTTT	CASSYRVGDTEAFF	NA	NA	TRBV5-1	TRBJ1-1
TGCGCCAGCAGCCTCTTACTAGCGGCTAACTACAATGAGCAGTTCTTC	CASSLLLAANYNEQFF	TRBD2	few	TRBV5-1	TRBJ2-1
TGCAGCGTTGACGAACGACTAGCGGGGAGCACAGATACGCAGTATTTT	CSVDERLAGSTDTQYF	TRBD2	NA	TRBV29-1	TRBJ2-3
TGTGCCAGCAGCCAAGTAACCCTTCGGACAACCGTGGTTGGCTACACCTTC	CASSQVTLRTTVVGYTF	NA	NA	TRBV14	TRBJ1-2
TGTGCCAGCAGCGTAGGACAGGGGCGAGAGACCCAGTACTTC	CASSVGQGRETQYF	TRBD1	few	TRBV9	TRBJ2-5
TGCGCCAGCAGCTTGCGACTGATGAACACTGAAGCTTTCTTT	CASSLRLMNTEAFF	NA	NA	TRBV5-1	TRBJ1-1
TGCGCCAGCAGCGGGGGACTAGCGGGATTCACCGGGGAGCTGTTTTTT	CASSGGLAGFTGELFF	TRBD2	few	TRBV4-1	TRBJ2-2
TGTGCCAGCAGCTTCAACCCAGCTACCACGGGATACGAGACCCAGTACTTC	CASSFNPATTGYETQYF	NA	NA	TRBV7-3	TRBJ2-5
TGTGCCAGCAGCGACAGGGTGCGGAATGAGCAGTTCTTC	CASSDRVRNEQFF	NA	NA	TRBV9	TRBJ2-1
TGTGCCAGCAGCCAGGGACAGGTCTACAATGAGCAGTTCTTC	CASSQGQVYNEQFF	TRBD1	NA	TRBV5-4	TRBJ2-1
TGCGCCAGCACCGCTACGGACTTGAACACTGAAGCTTTCTTT	CASTATDLNTEAFF	NA	NA	TRBV5-1	TRBJ1-1
TGTGCCAGCAGCGCGAGGACAGGGAGGGCTTTCTTT	CASSARTGRAFF	TRBD1	NA	TRBV7-9	TRBJ1-1
TGCAGCGCAGCGGGACCGAAAAGCGAGCAGTACTTC	CSAAGPKSEQYF	TRBD2	few	TRBV29-1	TRBJ2-7
TGCGCCAGCAGCTTGTTGGCCCTAGCGGGAGGGGACAATGAGCAGTTCTTC	CASSLLALAGGDNEQFF	TRBD2	NA	TRBV5-1	TRBJ2-1
TGTGCCAGCAGCGGGACTAGCGGGTTGGAGCAGTACTTC	CASSGTSGLEQYF	TRBD2	NA	TRBV7-2	TRBJ2-7
TGTGCCAGCAGCGTAGAGCTCCCAGATACGCAGTATTTT	CASSVELPDTQYF	NA	NA	TRBV9	TRBJ2-3
TGCAGCGTCGTATTACTAGCGGGAGGAGGGACCGGGGAGCTGTTTTTT	CSVVLLAGGGTGELFF	TRBD2	few	TRBV29-1	TRBJ2-2
TGTGCCAGCAGCTTTACCGGACTAGCGGCCAATGAGCAGTTCTTC	CASSFTGLAANEQFF	TRBD2	once	TRBV7-9	TRBJ2-1